The rows below give T cell receptor beta chains drawn from one sample of a study of a mutant IDH1 vaccine in newly diagnosed glioma. Which antigens these TCRs recognize remains unknown. Here immunoSEQ multiplex PCR was the method, and the copy in TCRdb shows in-frame clones only, minus some. The table includes 45,000 to 50,000 clones, more than 75% detected once. The sample in question was PBMCs, obtained from a glioma patient whose treatment included an IDH1 peptide vaccine. All receptors come from a woman in her forties with glioma. Both conserved end residues are part of each CDR3. The order of the fields is CDR3 length, V gene, CDR3 protein.

length: 12
V: TRBV2
CDR3: CASGDYPGEQYF

length: 15
V: TRBV7-6
CDR3: CASSLGRQLNTEAFF

length: 12
V: TRBV7-2
CDR3: CASSLVNTEAFF

length: 13
V: TRBV7-6
CDR3: CASSLGGGNTIYF

length: 14
V: TRBV6-6
CDR3: CASSSEGQADTQYF

length: 13
V: TRBV6-6
CDR3: CASARGGFTEAFF

length: 13
V: TRBV15
CDR3: CATSRDLTPTQYF

length: 17
V: TRBV9
CDR3: CASSVKLAGAGANVLTF

length: 17
V: TRBV4-3
CDR3: CASSQDLWVYGANVLTF

length: 10
V: TRBV30
CDR3: CAWSENEAFF

length: 13
V: TRBV30
CDR3: CAWSVKMGLEAFF

length: 15
V: TRBV6-5
CDR3: CASQEGARYSGELFF

length: 18
V: TRBV21-1
CDR3: CASPSCSGGGISYNEQFF

length: 17
V: TRBV10-1
CDR3: CASSESWDSGATGELFF

length: 13
V: TRBV15
CDR3: CATSRWRNQPQHF

length: 14
V: TRBV4-1
CDR3: CASSHPTGFNEQFF

length: 15
V: TRBV6-5
CDR3: CASRDGGQGGYGYTF

length: 15
V: TRBV2
CDR3: CASSVQGGIKETQYF

length: 12
V: TRBV6-5
CDR3: CASSYANTEAFF

length: 16
V: TRBV25-1
CDR3: CASSEAGTPGNQPQHF

length: 16
V: TRBV19
CDR3: CASSRRQVSTNEKLFF

length: 16
V: TRBV5-6
CDR3: CASSVGGWGPNSPLHF

length: 16
V: TRBV14
CDR3: CASSQDYGLAGYEQYF

length: 15
V: TRBV2
CDR3: CASISYAGAANEQFF

length: 19
V: TRBV7-2
CDR3: CASSFIGGQRGGVGETQYF

length: 13
V: TRBV5-1
CDR3: CASSPGDRWSQYF

length: 14
V: TRBV6-6
CDR3: CASSWTALYYGYTF

length: 14
V: TRBV11-1
CDR3: CASSLLRVGTEAFF

length: 20
V: TRBV11-2
CDR3: CASSLELGRGLAGAGYEQYF

length: 13
V: TRBV19
CDR3: CASSIGGSTEAFF

length: 18
V: TRBV30
CDR3: CAWSVLVYPGTSTDTQYF

length: 16
V: TRBV4-2
CDR3: CASSQDRWSRSYEQYF

length: 15
V: TRBV6-5
CDR3: CASSYGRADGTEAFF

length: 14
V: TRBV14
CDR3: CASSQGQFRAEQYF

length: 15
V: TRBV7-9
CDR3: CASSRSAGGKGEQFF

length: 13
V: TRBV4-2
CDR3: CASSQREGETQYF

length: 15
V: TRBV4-1
CDR3: CASSQEVRAGYEQYF

length: 14
V: TRBV5-1
CDR3: CASSKLAGSETQYF

length: 13
V: TRBV11-3
CDR3: CASSRNPQGELFF

length: 15
V: TRBV28
CDR3: CASSSPGSSNEKLFF

length: 15
V: TRBV25-1
CDR3: CASSEGQLNTGELFF